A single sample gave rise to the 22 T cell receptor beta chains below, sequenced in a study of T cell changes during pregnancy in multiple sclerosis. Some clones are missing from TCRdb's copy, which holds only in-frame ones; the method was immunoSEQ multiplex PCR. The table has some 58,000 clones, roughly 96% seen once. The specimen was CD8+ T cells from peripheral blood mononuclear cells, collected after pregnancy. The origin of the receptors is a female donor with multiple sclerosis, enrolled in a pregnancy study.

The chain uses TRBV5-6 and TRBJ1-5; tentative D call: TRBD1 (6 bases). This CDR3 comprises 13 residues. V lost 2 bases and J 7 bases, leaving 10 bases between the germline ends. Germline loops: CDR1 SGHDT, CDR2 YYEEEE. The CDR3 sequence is CASSFGRGQPQHF. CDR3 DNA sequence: TGTGCCAGCAGCTTCGGCAGGGGACAGCCCCAGCATTTT. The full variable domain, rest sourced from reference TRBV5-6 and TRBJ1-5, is DAGVTQSPTHLIKTRGQQVTLRCSPKSGHDTVSWYQQALGQGPQFIFQYYEEEERQRGNFPDRFSGHQFPNYSSELNVNALLLGDSALYLCASSFGRGQPQHFGDGTRLSIL.

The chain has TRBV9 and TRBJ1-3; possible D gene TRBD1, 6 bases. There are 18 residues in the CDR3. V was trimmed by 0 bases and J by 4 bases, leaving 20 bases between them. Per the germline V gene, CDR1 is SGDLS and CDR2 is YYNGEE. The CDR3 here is CASSVARSSGTQGNTIYF. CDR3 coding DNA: TGTGCCAGCAGCGTAGCTCGGTCGTCCGGGACACAAGGAAACACCATATATTTT.

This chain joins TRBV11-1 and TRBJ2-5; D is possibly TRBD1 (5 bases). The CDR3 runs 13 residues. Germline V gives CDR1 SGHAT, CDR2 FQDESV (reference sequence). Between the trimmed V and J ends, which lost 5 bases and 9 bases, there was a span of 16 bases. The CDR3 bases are TGTGCCAGCAGCCGTAACTCAGGGCTGTCCCAGTACTTC. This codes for CASSRNSGLSQYF.

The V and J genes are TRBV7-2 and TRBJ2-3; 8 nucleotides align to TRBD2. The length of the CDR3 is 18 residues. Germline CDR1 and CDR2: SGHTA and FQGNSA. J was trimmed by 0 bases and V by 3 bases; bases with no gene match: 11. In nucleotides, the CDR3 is TGTGCCAGCAGCTTTGCGACGAGATTAGCGGGGAGCACAGATACGCAGTATTTT. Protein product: CASSFATRLAGSTDTQYF.

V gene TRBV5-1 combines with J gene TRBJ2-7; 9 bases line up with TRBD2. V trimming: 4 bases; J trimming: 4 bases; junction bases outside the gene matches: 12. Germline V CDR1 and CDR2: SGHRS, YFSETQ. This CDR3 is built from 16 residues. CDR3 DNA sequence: TGCGCCAGCAGCCCCCTTAGCGGGAGAGGTGGATACGAGCAGTACTTC. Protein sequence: CASSPLSGRGGYEQYF. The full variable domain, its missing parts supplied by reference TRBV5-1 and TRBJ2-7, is KAGVTQTPRYLIKTRGQQVTLSCSPISGHRSVSWYQQTPGQGLQFLFEYFSETQRNKGNFPGRFSGRQFSNSRSEMNVSTLELGDSALYLCASSPLSGRGGYEQYFGPGTRLTVT.

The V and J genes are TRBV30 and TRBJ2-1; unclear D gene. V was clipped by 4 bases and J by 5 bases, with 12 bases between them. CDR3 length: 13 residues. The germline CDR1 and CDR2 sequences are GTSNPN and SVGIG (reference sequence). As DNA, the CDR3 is TGTGCCTGGACCCTGCTTGGCCACAATGAGCAGTTCTTC. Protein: CAWTLLGHNEQFF.

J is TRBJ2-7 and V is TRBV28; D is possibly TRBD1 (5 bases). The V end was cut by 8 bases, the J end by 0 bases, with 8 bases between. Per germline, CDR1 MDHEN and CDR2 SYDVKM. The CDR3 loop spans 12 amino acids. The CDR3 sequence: CASLDNSYEQYF. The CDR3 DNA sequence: TGTGCCAGCCTGGACAACTCCTACGAGCAGTACTTC.

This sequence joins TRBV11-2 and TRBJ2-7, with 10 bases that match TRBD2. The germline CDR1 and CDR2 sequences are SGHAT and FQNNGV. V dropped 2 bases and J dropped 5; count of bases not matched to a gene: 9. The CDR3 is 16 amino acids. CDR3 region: CASSLRLAGDMHEQYF. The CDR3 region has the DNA TGTGCCAGCAGCTTACGGCTAGCGGGAGATATGCACGAGCAGTACTTC.

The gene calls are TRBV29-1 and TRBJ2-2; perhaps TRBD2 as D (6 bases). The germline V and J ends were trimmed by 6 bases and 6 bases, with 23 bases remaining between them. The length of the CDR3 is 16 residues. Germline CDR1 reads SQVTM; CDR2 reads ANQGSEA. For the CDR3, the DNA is TGCAGCGTCGACCCCGGGACGAACGGGGGTGCCGGGGAGCTGTTTTTT. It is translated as CSVDPGTNGGAGELFF.

DNA of the CDR3: TGTGCCAGCAGCCACCGACTAGCGGGAGGAGTGGAGACCCAGTACTTC. Its protein product is CASSHRLAGGVETQYF. V is TRBV7-6 and J is TRBJ2-5; 13 positions agree with TRBD2. V lost 5 bases and J lost 5; bases outside the gene matches: 8. The germline V gene has CDR1 SGHVS and CDR2 FNYEAQ. CDR3 length equals 16 residues.

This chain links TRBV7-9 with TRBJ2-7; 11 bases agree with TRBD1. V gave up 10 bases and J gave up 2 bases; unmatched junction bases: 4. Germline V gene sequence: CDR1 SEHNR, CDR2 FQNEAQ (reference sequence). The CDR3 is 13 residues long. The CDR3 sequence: CATGQGAPYEQYF. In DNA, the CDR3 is TGTGCCACCGGACAGGGGGCTCCCTACGAGCAGTACTTC. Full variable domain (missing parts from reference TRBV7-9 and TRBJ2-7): DTGVSQNPRHKITKRGQNVTFRCDPISEHNRLYWYRQTLGQGPEFLTYFQNEAQLEKSRLLSDRFSAERPKGSFSTLEIQRTEQGDSAMYLCATGQGAPYEQYFGPGTRLTVT.

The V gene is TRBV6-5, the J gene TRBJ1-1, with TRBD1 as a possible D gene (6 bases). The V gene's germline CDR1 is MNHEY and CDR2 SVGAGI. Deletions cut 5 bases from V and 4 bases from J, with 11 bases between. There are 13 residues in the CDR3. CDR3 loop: CASSVQGTTEAFF. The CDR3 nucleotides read TGTGCCAGCAGTGTACAGGGAACCACTGAAGCTTTCTTT.

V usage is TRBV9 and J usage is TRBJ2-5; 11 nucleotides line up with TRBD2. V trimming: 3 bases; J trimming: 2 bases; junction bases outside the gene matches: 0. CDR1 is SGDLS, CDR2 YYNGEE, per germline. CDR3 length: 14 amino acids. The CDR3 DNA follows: TGTGCCAGCAGCGGACTAGCGGGACAAGAGACCCAGTACTTC. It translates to CASSGLAGQETQYF.

This CDR3 is CASTPRGSSYEQYF. CDR3 nucleotides: TGTGCCAGCACCCCCAGAGGGAGCTCCTACGAGCAGTACTTC. The V gene is TRBV27, the J gene TRBJ2-7; a possible D gene is TRBD2 (5 bases). V lost 7 bases and J 0 bases, leaving 13 bases between the germline ends. The CDR3 loop spans 14 amino acids. CDR1 is MNHEY and CDR2 is SMNVEV in the germline V gene (reference sequence).

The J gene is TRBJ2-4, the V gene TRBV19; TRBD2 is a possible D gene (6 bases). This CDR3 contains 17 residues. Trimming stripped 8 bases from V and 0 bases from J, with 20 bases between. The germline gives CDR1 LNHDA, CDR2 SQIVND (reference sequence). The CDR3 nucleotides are TGTGCCAGTTCTAAATTGAAGGAGGGATTAGCCAAAAACATTCAGTACTTC. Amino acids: CASSKLKEGLAKNIQYF.

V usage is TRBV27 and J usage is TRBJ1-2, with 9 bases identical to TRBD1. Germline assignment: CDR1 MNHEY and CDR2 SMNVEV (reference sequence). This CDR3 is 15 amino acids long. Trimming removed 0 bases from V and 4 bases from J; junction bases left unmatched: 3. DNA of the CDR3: TGTGCCAGCAGTTTATCAGGGACAGGGACCTATGGCTACACCTTC. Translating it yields CASSLSGTGTYGYTF.

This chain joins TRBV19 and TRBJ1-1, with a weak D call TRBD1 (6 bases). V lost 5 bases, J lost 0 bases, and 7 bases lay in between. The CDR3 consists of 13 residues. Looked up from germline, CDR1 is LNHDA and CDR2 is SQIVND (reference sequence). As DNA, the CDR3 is TGTGCCAGTAGTCGGACAGTGAACACTGAAGCTTTCTTT. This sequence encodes CASSRTVNTEAFF. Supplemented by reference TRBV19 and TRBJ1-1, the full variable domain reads DGGITQSPKYLFRKEGQNVTLSCEQNLNHDAMYWYRQDPGQGLRLIYYSQIVNDFQKGDIAEGYSVSREKKESFPLTVTSAQKNPTAFYLCASSRTVNTEAFFGQGTRLTVV.

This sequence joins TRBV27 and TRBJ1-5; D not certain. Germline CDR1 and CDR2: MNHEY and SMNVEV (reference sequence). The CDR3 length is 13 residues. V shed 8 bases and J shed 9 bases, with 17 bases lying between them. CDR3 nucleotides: TGTGCCAGCTTGGAGCGGCTGGGGTGGCCCCAGCATTTT. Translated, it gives CASLERLGWPQHF.

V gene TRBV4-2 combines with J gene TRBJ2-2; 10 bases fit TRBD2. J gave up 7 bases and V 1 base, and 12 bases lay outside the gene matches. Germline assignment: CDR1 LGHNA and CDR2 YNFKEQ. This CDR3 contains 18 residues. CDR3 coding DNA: TGTGCCAGCAGCCAAGCTCGAAGCGGGAGGGCCCCGGACGGGGAGCTGTTTTTT. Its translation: CASSQARSGRAPDGELFF.

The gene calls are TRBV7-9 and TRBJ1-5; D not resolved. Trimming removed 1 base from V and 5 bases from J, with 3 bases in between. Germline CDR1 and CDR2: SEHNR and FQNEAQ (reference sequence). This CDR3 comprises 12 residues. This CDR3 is CASSLVDQPQHF. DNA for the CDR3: TGTGCCAGCAGCTTAGTCGATCAGCCCCAGCATTTT.

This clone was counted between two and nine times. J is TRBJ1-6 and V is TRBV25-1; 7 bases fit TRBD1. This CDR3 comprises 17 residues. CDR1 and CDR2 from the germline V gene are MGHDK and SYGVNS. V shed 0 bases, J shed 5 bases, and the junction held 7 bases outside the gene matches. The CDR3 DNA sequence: TGTGCCAGCAGTGAATACCGACAGGGCCCTCATAATTCACCCCTCCACTTT. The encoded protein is CASSEYRQGPHNSPLHF.

CDR3 region: CASSSRTGWDTEAFF. The CDR3 DNA reads TGTGCCAGCAGTTCGCGGACAGGGTGGGACACTGAAGCTTTCTTT. This chain uses TRBV28 with TRBJ1-1, with 8 bases aligning to TRBD1. The CDR3 is 15 amino acids. Trimming took 4 bases from V and 3 from J; bases not matched to a gene: 7. Germline CDR1 MDHEN, CDR2 SYDVKM.